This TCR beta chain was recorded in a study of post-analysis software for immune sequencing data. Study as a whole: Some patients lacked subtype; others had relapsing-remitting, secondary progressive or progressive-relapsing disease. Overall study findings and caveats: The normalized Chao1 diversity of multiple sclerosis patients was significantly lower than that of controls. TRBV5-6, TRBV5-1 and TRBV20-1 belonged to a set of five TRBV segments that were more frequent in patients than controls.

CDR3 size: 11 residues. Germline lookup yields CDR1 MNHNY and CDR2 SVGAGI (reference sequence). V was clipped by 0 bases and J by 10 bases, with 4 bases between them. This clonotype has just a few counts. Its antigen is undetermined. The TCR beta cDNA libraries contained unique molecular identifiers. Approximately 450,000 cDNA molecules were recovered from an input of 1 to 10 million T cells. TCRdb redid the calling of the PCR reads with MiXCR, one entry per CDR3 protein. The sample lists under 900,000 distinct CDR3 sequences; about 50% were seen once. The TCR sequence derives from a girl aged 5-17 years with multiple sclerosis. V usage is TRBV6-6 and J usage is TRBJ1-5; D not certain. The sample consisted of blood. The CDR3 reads CASSYSRPQHF. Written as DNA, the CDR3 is TGTGCCAGCAGTTACTCCAGACCCCAGCATTTT.